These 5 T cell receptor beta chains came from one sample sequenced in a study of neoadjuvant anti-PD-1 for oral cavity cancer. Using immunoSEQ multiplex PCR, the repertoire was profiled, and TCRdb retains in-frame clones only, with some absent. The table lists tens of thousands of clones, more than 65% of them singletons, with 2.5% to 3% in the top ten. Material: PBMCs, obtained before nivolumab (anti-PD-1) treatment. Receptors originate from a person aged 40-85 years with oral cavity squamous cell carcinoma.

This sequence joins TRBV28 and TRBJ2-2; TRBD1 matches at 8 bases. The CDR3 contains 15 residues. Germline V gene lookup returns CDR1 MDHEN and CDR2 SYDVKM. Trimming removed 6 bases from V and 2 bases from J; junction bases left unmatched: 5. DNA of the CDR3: TGTGCCAGCAGGAAAGGACAGGGAAACACCGGGGAGCTGTTTTTT. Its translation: CASRKGQGNTGELFF.

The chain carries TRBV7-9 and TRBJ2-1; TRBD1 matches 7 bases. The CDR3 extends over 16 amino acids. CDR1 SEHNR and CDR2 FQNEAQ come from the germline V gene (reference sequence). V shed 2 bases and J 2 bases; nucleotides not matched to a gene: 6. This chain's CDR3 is CASSLWGQKAYNEQFF. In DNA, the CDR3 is TGTGCCAGCAGCTTATGGGGACAGAAGGCCTACAATGAGCAGTTCTTC.

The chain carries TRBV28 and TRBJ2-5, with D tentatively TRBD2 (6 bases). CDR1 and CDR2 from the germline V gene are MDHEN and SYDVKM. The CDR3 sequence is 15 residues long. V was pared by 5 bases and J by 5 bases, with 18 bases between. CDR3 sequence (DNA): TGTGCCAGCAGTCCCCATACCCAAGGAGGGGAGACCCAGTACTTC. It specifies CASSPHTQGGETQYF.

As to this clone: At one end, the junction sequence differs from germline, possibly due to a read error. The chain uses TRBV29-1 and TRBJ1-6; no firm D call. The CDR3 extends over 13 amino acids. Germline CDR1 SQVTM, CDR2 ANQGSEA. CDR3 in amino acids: CSVKPDGDSPLHF. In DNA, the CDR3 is TGCAGCGTCAAACCGGACGGGGATTCGCCCCTCCACTTT.

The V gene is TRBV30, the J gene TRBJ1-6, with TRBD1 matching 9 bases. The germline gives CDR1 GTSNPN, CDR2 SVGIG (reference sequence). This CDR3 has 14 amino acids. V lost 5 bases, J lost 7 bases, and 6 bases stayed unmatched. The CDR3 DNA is TGTGCCTGGGGACAGGGGATAAGGAATTCACCCCTCCACTTT. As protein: CAWGQGIRNSPLHF. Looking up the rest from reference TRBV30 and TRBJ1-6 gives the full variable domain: SQTIHQWPATLVQPVGSPLSLECTVEGTSNPNLYWYRQAAGRGLQLLFYSVGIGQISSEVPQNLSASRPQDRQFILSSKKLLLSDSGFYLCAWGQGIRNSPLHFGNGTRLTVT.